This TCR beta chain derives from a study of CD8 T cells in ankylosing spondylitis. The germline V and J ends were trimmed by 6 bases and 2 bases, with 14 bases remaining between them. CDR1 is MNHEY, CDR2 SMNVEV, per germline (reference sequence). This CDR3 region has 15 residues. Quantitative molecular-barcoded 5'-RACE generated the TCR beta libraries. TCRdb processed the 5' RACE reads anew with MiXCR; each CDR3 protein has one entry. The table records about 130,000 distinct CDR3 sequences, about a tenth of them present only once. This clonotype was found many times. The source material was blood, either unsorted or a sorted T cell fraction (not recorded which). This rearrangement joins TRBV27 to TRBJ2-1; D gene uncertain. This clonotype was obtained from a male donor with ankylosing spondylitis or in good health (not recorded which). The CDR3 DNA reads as TGTGCCAGCAGATTAATCCCGGGCCCCTACAATGAGCAGTTCTTC. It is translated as CASRLIPGPYNEQFF.